A selection of T cell receptor beta chains follows, all from one sample in a study of blood T cells in healthy people across ages. TCRdb reprocessed the 5' RACE reads via MiXCR and lists one record per CDR3 protein. The data hold around 2 million distinct CDR3 sequences, with about two fifths observed a single time. Input material: blood. The receptors were sampled from a human donor in good health. Each CDR3 is given with its conserved first and last residue. D genes are given only for firm matches. Size is omitted from some rows. Given values are once, few, many or a class for expanded clones.

v_call	j_call	d_call	clone_size	cdr3_aa	cdr3_nt
TRBV7-3	TRBJ2-1	-	-	CASSLRGDYYNEQFF	TGTGCCAGCAGCTTAAGGGGGGATTATTACAATGAGCAGTTCTTC
TRBV29-1	TRBJ2-5	TRBD1	-	CSVEDLPRQGLGQETQYF	TGCAGCGTTGAAGACCTCCCTAGACAGGGGTTAGGGCAAGAGACCCAGTACTTC
TRBV5-1	TRBJ2-2	TRBD1	-	CASVQGKGTGELFF	TGCGCCAGCGTACAGGGGAAGGGCACCGGGGAGCTGTTTTTT
TRBV2	TRBJ1-4	-	-	CASVAQGYEKLFF	TGTGCCAGCGTGGCACAGGGATATGAAAAACTGTTTTTT
TRBV7-2	TRBJ2-7	-	few	CASSTGVRNSLIYEQYF	TGTGCCAGCAGCACAGGAGTCAGGAACAGTCTAATCTACGAGCAGTACTTC
TRBV7-2	TRBJ2-7	-	few	CASSLVRATYEQYF	TGTGCCAGCAGCCTCGTCCGGGCCACCTACGAGCAGTACTTC
TRBV15	TRBJ2-3	-	-	CATSRDRPDTDTRYF	TGTGCCACCAGCAGAGACAGACCTGACACAGATACGCGGTATTTT
TRBV5-1	TRBJ2-5	TRBD1	-	CASSLEGQGGETQYF	TGCGCCAGCAGCTTGGAGGGACAGGGCGGAGAGACCCAGTACTTC
TRBV7-2	TRBJ2-7	-	many	CASSLGLDRREQYF	TGTGCCAGCAGCTTAGGCCTGGACCGTCGCGAGCAGTACTTC
TRBV2	TRBJ1-5	-	-	CASSDTGLNWPQPQHF	TGTGCCAGCAGTGATACGGGTCTCAACTGGCCTCAGCCCCAGCATTTT
TRBV25-1	TRBJ1-2	-	-	CASSFGHRYGYTF	TGTGCCAGCTCCTTCGGACACCGTTATGGATACACCTTC
TRBV6-5	TRBJ1-2	-	-	CATQGREASGYTF	TGTGCCACCCAAGGAAGGGAAGCGAGTGGCTACACCTTC
TRBV6-5	TRBJ2-7	TRBD1	-	CASSYSGQGQCEQYF	TGTGCCAGCAGTTACTCGGGACAGGGTCAGTGCGAGCAGTACTTC
TRBV12-5	TRBJ2-5	-	-	CASGPLDRDLQETQYF	TGTGCTAGTGGCCCACTAGACCGGGACCTACAAGAGACCCAGTACTTC
TRBV4-3	TRBJ1-5	-	-	CASSQGLPQWGGGSNQPQHF	TGCGCCAGCAGCCAAGGTTTGCCACAGTGGGGCGGGGGAAGCAATCAGCCCCAGCATTTT
TRBV21-1	TRBJ2-6	-	many	CASSKGAGANVLTF	TGTGCCAGCAGCAAAGGGGCTGGGGCCAACGTCCTGACTTTC
TRBV4-1	TRBJ1-1	-	-	CASSHPGLNTEAFF	TGCGCCAGCAGCCATCCTGGTTTGAACACTGAAGCTTTCTTT
TRBV13	TRBJ2-5	TRBD2	few	CASSLALASGGETQYF	TGTGCCAGCAGCTTAGCCCTGGCTAGCGGGGGAGAGACCCAGTACTTC
TRBV11-1	TRBJ1-1	TRBD1	few	CASRRQGASTEAFF	TGTGCCAGCAGGCGACAGGGGGCAAGCACTGAAGCTTTCTTT
TRBV10-3	TRBJ1-5	-	-	CAISPGHRKNQPQHF	TGTGCCATCAGTCCGGGACACCGAAAGAATCAGCCCCAGCATTTT
TRBV24-1	TRBJ2-1	-	-	CATSDSTGVYEQFF	TGTGCCACCAGTGATTCGACGGGGGTCTACGAGCAGTTCTTC
TRBV28	TRBJ1-2	-	few	CASTEGGHYGYTF	TGTGCCAGCACCGAAGGGGGACACTATGGCTACACCTTC
TRBV12-3/TRBV12-4	TRBJ2-5	TRBD2	-	CASSLHSAGGQEETQYF	TGTGCCAGCAGTTTACACTCAGCGGGGGGGCAGGAGGAGACCCAGTACTTC
TRBV4-2	TRBJ1-5	TRBD1	-	CASSPQTDRYQPQHF	TGTGCCAGCAGCCCCCAAACGGACAGGTATCAGCCCCAGCATTTT
TRBV3-1	TRBJ1-1	-	-	CASSSQDRYTEAFF	TGTGCCAGCAGCTCTCAAGACAGGTACACTGAAGCTTTCTTT
TRBV12-3/TRBV12-4	TRBJ1-4	-	-	CANSSYKTVSTVKLFF	TGTGCCAACAGTTCCTACAAGACCGTCAGTACCGTTAAGCTGTTTTTT
TRBV29-1	TRBJ1-1	TRBD1	-	CSVELRQGLNTEAFF	TGCAGCGTTGAACTGCGACAGGGACTGAACACTGAAGCTTTCTTT